This TCR beta chain originates from a study of human T cells and chemical hapten exposure. TCRdb independently ran MiXCR on the RACE reads; one entry per CDR3 protein. This table has some 180,000 distinct CDR3 sequences, about a fifth appearing once. Time point meaning: patch test 1, 2 weeks after DPC sensitization. The treatment is: therapeutic diphenylcyclopropenone sensitization with weekly scalp DPC. Non-pregnant alopecia patients aged 18 to 70, suitable for DPC therapy. In regard to this clonotype: An end of the junction does not agree with germline; a read error may underlie this.

This TCR was sampled from a woman between 45 and 65 years old with alopecia areata. Some clones in this sample may be carry-over from other donors' samples. The sequenced sample was whole blood, obtained in connection with sensitization to the hapten diphenylcyclopropenone (DPC).

The DNA for the CDR3 is TGCGCCAGCAGGGTCACAGGGAACCCTGAAGCTTTCTTT. Translated: CASRVTGNPEAFF. The V call is TRBV5-1, the J call TRBJ1-1; maybe TRBD1 (6 bases). CDR1 and CDR2 (germline): SGHRS, YFSETQ. The CDR3 sequence is 13 residues long.